This is a list of T cell receptor beta chains from one sample in a study of blood T cell repertoires in COVID-19. The data were produced by immunoSEQ multiplex PCR, yet TCRdb's version contains in-frame clones alone and is incomplete. The table records about 190,000 clones, about 81% of them present only once. Sequencing used peripheral blood. The source is a man between 25 and 39 years old with active or convalescent COVID-19. CDR3s include the opening cysteine and the closing phenylalanine or tryptophan. The D gene is left open where the match is weak. Rows may omit the clone size; those that give it use once, few, many or a size class.

v_gene,d_gene,abundance,j_gene,CDR3aa,CDR3nt
TRBV5-1,TRBD1,-,TRBJ1-1,CASSLGVQTGVDTEAFF,TGCGCCAGCAGCTTGGGGGTTCAGACAGGGGTGGACACTGAAGCTTTCTTT
TRBV25-1,-,-,TRBJ1-1,CASSESGVNTEAFF,TGTGCCAGCAGTGAATCCGGGGTGAACACTGAAGCTTTCTTT
TRBV9,TRBD1,-,TRBJ1-3,CASSVGQGALGNTIYF,TGTGCCAGCAGCGTAGGACAGGGGGCGCTTGGAAACACCATATATTTT
TRBV13,-,-,TRBJ2-1,CASSQAGLSYNEQFF,TGTGCCAGCAGCCAGGCGGGTCTCTCCTACAATGAGCAGTTCTTC
TRBV7-2,-,once,TRBJ1-4,CASSLGGGWGDEKLFF,TGTGCCAGCAGCTTAGGAGGAGGGTGGGGGGATGAAAAACTGTTTTTT
TRBV6-5,TRBD1,-,TRBJ1-1,CAGRDRANTEAFF,TGTGCCGGCCGGGACAGGGCTAACACTGAAGCTTTCTTT
TRBV5-6,TRBD2,-,TRBJ2-1,CASSPPGGRSGNEQFF,TGTGCCAGCAGCCCCCCCGGCGGGAGGTCGGGCAATGAGCAGTTCTTC
TRBV6-2/TRBV6-3,TRBD1,-,TRBJ1-5,CASSEDREGNQPQHF,TGTGCCAGCAGTGAGGACAGGGAGGGCAATCAGCCCCAGCATTTT
TRBV27,TRBD1,-,TRBJ1-2,CASSSDMTGIYGYTF,TGTGCCAGCAGTTCCGATATGACAGGGATCTATGGCTACACCTTC
TRBV28,TRBD2,-,TRBJ2-3,CASGSSGATDTQYF,TGTGCCAGCGGATCTAGCGGGGCTACAGATACGCAGTATTTT
TRBV2,TRBD2,-,TRBJ2-3,CASNQRGGQGDTQYF,TGTGCCAGCAACCAGCGGGGGGGCCAAGGAGATACGCAGTATTTT
TRBV18,TRBD1,-,TRBJ1-2,CASSPIDRANYGYTF,TGTGCCAGCTCCCCCATCGACAGGGCTAACTATGGCTACACCTTC
TRBV7-2,TRBD2,-,TRBJ2-7,CASSLGTSVSLPYEQYF,TGTGCCAGCAGCCTCGGGACTAGCGTATCCCTCCCCTACGAGCAGTACTTC
TRBV5-1,-,-,TRBJ2-3,CASNQETTTTDTQYF,TGCGCCAGCAACCAGGAGACGACTACCACAGATACGCAGTATTTT
TRBV4-3,-,-,TRBJ1-2,CASSQVHQGDYGYTF,TGCGCCAGCAGCCAAGTCCATCAGGGTGACTATGGCTACACCTTC
TRBV5-5,TRBD1,-,TRBJ1-3,CASSRDSSGNTIYF,TGTGCCAGCAGCAGGGACAGCTCTGGAAACACCATATATTTT
TRBV6-6,-,-,TRBJ1-5,CASSYSIGGNQPQHF,TGTGCCAGCAGTTACTCGATCGGGGGCAATCAGCCCCAGCATTTT
TRBV11-2,TRBD1,-,TRBJ2-3,CASSINIQGAVRTDTQYF,TGTGCCAGCAGCATCAACATACAGGGGGCGGTGAGGACAGATACGCAGTATTTT
TRBV3-1/TRBV3-2,-,-,TRBJ2-4,CASSQRSAENIQYF,TGTGCCAGCAGCCAACGAAGCGCCGAAAACATTCAGTACTTC
TRBV28,-,-,TRBJ2-5,CASSLGGGPETQYF,TGTGCCAGCAGTTTAGGGGGGGGGCCGGAGACCCAGTACTTC
TRBV25-1,TRBD1,few,TRBJ1-5,CASSDSRQGSHQPQHF,TGTGCCAGCAGTGATTCGAGACAGGGGTCTCATCAGCCCCAGCATTTT
TRBV7-9,TRBD2,-,TRBJ2-3,CASSSPERETSDTQYF,TGTGCCAGCAGTTCCCCCGAGCGGGAGACCTCAGATACGCAGTATTTT
TRBV19,TRBD2,-,TRBJ2-1,CASSIGRGSGGHVGNEQFF,TGTGCCAGTAGTATAGGGCGGGGGTCGGGCGGCCACGTAGGCAATGAGCAGTTCTTC
TRBV27,TRBD2,-,TRBJ2-1,CASSPLSVGGRSSNEQFF,TGTGCCAGCAGCCCTCTTTCCGTGGGGGGGAGATCGAGTAATGAGCAGTTCTTC
TRBV5-1,TRBD1,once,TRBJ2-3,CASSTWTGTTDTQYF,TGCGCCAGCAGCACATGGACAGGGACCACAGATACGCAGTATTTT
TRBV6-2/TRBV6-3,-,many,TRBJ1-6,CASGLNDNSPLHF,TGTGCCAGCGGCCTCAATGATAATTCACCCCTCCACTTT
TRBV3-1/TRBV3-2,TRBD2,few,TRBJ2-1,CASRPGTSGRPEQFF,TGTGCCAGCAGACCCGGGACTAGCGGGAGGCCGGAGCAGTTCTTC
TRBV6-5,TRBD1,-,TRBJ1-3,CASSLTDRAGNTIYF,TGTGCCAGCAGTTTGACGGACAGGGCTGGAAACACCATATATTTT
TRBV5-5,TRBD1,-,TRBJ1-1,CASSRQGVAFF,TGTGCCAGCAGTCGACAGGGAGTAGCTTTCTTT
TRBV19,TRBD1,-,TRBJ1-4,CASSVRQGVNEKLFF,TGTGCCAGTAGTGTCCGACAGGGGGTAAATGAAAAACTGTTTTTT
TRBV15,-,-,TRBJ2-1,CATSRSAGSQFF,TGTGCCACCAGCAGGTCTGCAGGGTCTCAGTTCTTC
TRBV27,TRBD1,-,TRBJ1-6,CASSSRTGRNSPLHF,TGTGCCAGCAGTTCCCGGACAGGGAGGAATTCACCCCTCCACTTT
TRBV19,TRBD1,-,TRBJ1-2,CASSTQGANYGYTF,TGTGCCAGTAGTACCCAGGGGGCGAACTATGGCTACACCTTC
TRBV19,-,-,TRBJ1-2,CASSIVGTEYGYTF,TGTGCCAGTAGTATAGTCGGGACTGAGTATGGCTACACCTTC
TRBV9,TRBD2,once,TRBJ2-1,CASSSSGGPRNEQFF,TGTGCCAGCAGCTCTAGCGGGGGCCCTAGGAATGAGCAGTTCTTC
TRBV30,-,-,TRBJ1-6,CAWSNRVPRDNSPLHF,TGTGCCTGGAGTAACAGGGTTCCGCGAGATAATTCACCCCTCCACTTT
TRBV5-1,TRBD2,-,TRBJ2-3,CASSTLSGSRTDTQYF,TGCGCCAGCAGCACGCTTAGCGGGAGTAGAACAGATACGCAGTATTTT
TRBV19,TRBD1,-,TRBJ2-5,CASSRRDRGQETQYF,TGTGCCAGTAGTCGTCGGGACAGGGGGCAAGAGACCCAGTACTTC
TRBV3-1/TRBV3-2,-,-,TRBJ1-1,CASSQGATSMNTEAFF,TGTGCCAGCAGCCAAGGGGCCACGTCCATGAACACTGAAGCTTTCTTT
TRBV28,-,-,TRBJ1-5,CASSEGRVGPDNQPQHF,TGTGCCAGCAGTGAGGGTCGGGTTGGGCCTGACAATCAGCCCCAGCATTTT
TRBV4-2,-,-,TRBJ1-5,CASSPLGGWDSNQPQHF,TGTGCCAGCAGCCCGCTTGGAGGTTGGGATAGCAATCAGCCCCAGCATTTT
TRBV6-5,TRBD1,-,TRBJ1-2,CASSSRDRGYTF,TGTGCCAGCAGCTCTCGGGACAGGGGCTACACCTTC
TRBV27,-,-,TRBJ2-2,CASRPSWGLNTGELFF,TGTGCCAGCAGGCCAAGCTGGGGACTGAACACCGGGGAGCTGTTTTTT
TRBV30,-,-,TRBJ1-4,CAWRGATLEKLFF,TGTGCCTGGAGGGGGGCTACCTTGGAAAAACTGTTTTTT
TRBV7-2,-,-,TRBJ2-3,CASSLVGNTDTQYF,TGTGCCAGCAGCTTAGTCGGGAACACAGATACGCAGTATTTT
TRBV21-1,-,-,TRBJ1-5,CASSTRGREDQPQHF,TGTGCCAGCAGCACCAGGGGGCGTGAGGATCAGCCCCAGCATTTT
TRBV11-3,TRBD2,-,TRBJ2-1,CASSPGLATNLYNEQFF,TGTGCCAGCAGCCCGGGACTAGCAACAAACCTCTACAATGAGCAGTTCTTC
TRBV5-1,TRBD1,-,TRBJ1-4,CASSLSGQGVGINEKLFF,TGCGCCAGCAGCTTGTCCGGACAGGGAGTGGGGATCAATGAAAAACTGTTTTTT
TRBV19,-,once,TRBJ2-5,CASSIGRVGETQYF,TGTGCCAGTAGTATAGGCAGGGTAGGAGAGACCCAGTACTTC
TRBV7-3,TRBD1,-,TRBJ2-4,CASSPDRGEDIQYF,TGTGCCAGCAGCCCCGACAGGGGGGAAGACATTCAGTACTTC
TRBV2,-,-,TRBJ1-1,CASSRAPDRLNTEAFF,TGTGCCAGCAGCAGGGCACCGGACAGATTGAACACTGAAGCTTTCTTT
TRBV10-1,TRBD2,once,TRBJ2-1,CASSGRPGGRANEQFF,TGCGCCAGCAGTGGCAGGCCTGGCGGGAGGGCGAATGAGCAGTTCTTC
TRBV15,TRBD1,-,TRBJ1-4,CATSRTGVGEKLFF,TGTGCCACCAGCAGGACAGGGGTGGGGGAAAAACTGTTTTTT
TRBV7-9,-,-,TRBJ1-5,CASSFQGSNQPQHF,TGTGCCAGCAGCTTCCAGGGGAGCAATCAGCCCCAGCATTTT
TRBV4-1,-,-,TRBJ1-6,CASSQDAGNYNSPLHF,TGCGCCAGCAGCCAAGATGCGGGGAACTATAATTCACCCCTCCACTTT
TRBV6-1,-,-,TRBJ1-4,CASRLTATAEKLFF,TGTGCCAGCAGACTGACAGCGACCGCTGAAAAACTGTTTTTT
TRBV6-4,-,once,TRBJ1-6,CASSDSRSGDNSPLHF,TGTGCCAGCAGTGACTCGAGGTCCGGAGATAATTCACCCCTCCACTTT
TRBV11-3,TRBD1,once,TRBJ1-1,CASSQGGTEAFF,TGTGCCAGCAGCCAGGGGGGCACTGAAGCTTTCTTT
TRBV9,TRBD2,-,TRBJ2-3,CASSIDPGTSGGRDTQYF,TGTGCCAGCAGCATCGATCCCGGGACTAGCGGGGGAAGAGATACGCAGTATTTT
TRBV27,TRBD2,few,TRBJ2-3,CASSSEGLVTDTQYF,TGTGCCAGCAGCTCCGAAGGACTAGTCACAGATACGCAGTATTTT